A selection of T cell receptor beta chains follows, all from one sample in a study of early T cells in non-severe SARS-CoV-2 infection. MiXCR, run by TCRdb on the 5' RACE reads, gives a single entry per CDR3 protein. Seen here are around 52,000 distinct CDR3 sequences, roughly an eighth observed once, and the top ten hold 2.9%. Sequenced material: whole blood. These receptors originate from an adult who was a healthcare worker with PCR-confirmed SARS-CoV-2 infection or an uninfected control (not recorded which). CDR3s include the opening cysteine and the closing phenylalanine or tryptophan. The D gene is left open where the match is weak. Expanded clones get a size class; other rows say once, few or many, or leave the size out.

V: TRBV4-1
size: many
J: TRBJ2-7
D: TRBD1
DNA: TGCGCCAGCAGCGGTGGAACAGGGGATATGTACGAGCAGTACTTC
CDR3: CASSGGTGDMYEQYF

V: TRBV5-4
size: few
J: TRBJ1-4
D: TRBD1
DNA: TGTGCCAGCAGCTCGGGACAGAACAATGAAAAACTGTTTTTT
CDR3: CASSSGQNNEKLFF

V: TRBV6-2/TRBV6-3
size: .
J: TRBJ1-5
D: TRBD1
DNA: TGTGCCAGCAGAACCACAGGGGATAGCAATCAGCCCCAGCATTTT
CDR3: CASRTTGDSNQPQHF

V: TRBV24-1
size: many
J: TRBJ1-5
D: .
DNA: TGTGCCACCAGTGATCCTGGACGGAATCAGCCCCAGCATTTT
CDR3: CATSDPGRNQPQHF

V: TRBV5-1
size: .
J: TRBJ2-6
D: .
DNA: TGCGCCAGCAGTCAGAGCTCTGGGGCCAACGTCCTGACTTTC
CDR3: CASSQSSGANVLTF

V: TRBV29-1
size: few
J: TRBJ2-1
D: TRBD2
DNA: TGCAGCGTTGATGGTCGGGGGGGCAATGAGCAGTTCTTC
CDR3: CSVDGRGGNEQFF

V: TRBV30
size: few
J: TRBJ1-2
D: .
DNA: TGTGCCTGGAGTTTGGCGTCCGACTATGGCTACACCTTC
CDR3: CAWSLASDYGYTF

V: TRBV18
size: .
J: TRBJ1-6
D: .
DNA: TGTGCCAGCTCACCGAGTGCCCAGGATTCACCCCTCCACTTT
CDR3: CASSPSAQDSPLHF

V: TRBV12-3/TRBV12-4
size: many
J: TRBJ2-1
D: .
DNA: TGTGCCAGCAGTTTATCGCCCAATGAGCAGTTCTTC
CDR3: CASSLSPNEQFF

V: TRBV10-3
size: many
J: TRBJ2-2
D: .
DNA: TGTGCCATCAGTGGGGTAGTAACGAACACCGGGGAGCTGTTTTTT
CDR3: CAISGVVTNTGELFF

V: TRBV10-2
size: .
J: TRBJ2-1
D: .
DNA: TGCGCCGGTAGTCAGGGGTCGTACAATGAGCAGTTCTTC
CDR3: CAGSQGSYNEQFF

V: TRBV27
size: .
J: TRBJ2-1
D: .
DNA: TGTGCCAGCAGTTCCCAAGGGCCGGGCGACTCCTACAATGAGCAGTTCTTC
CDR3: CASSSQGPGDSYNEQFF

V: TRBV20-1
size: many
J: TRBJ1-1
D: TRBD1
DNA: TGCAGTGCTAGGAGTGCTGACAGGGGTGGACCTGAAGCTTTCTTT
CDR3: CSARSADRGGPEAFF

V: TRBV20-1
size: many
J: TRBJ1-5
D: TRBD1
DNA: TGCAGTGCGATCAAAGGGGGCTTCGATAGCAATCAGCCCCAGCATTTT
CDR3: CSAIKGGFDSNQPQHF

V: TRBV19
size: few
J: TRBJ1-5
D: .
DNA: TGTGCCAGTAGAGGGATAGGTACGATTGGCAATCAGCCCCAGCATTTT
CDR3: CASRGIGTIGNQPQHF

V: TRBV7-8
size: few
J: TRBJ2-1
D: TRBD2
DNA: TGTGCCAGCAGCTCGTCCGGGACTAGCGTCTACAATGAGCAGTTCTTC
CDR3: CASSSSGTSVYNEQFF

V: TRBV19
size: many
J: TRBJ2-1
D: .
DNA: TGTGCCACAACTAGAAACAATGAGCAGTTCTTC
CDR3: CATTRNNEQFF

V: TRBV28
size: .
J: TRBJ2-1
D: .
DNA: TGTGCCAGCAGTTTAGGCCGAAGTGAGCAGTTCTTC
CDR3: CASSLGRSEQFF

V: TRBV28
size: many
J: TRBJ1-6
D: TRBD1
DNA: TGTGCCAGCAGTTTACGGACAGGGTATTATTCACCCCTCCACTTT
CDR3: CASSLRTGYYSPLHF

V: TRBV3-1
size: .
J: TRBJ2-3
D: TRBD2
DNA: TGTGCCAGCAGCCAAGTCGTACCGGAGAGGACTAGCGGGACCAGCACAGATACGCAGTATTTT
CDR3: CASSQVVPERTSGTSTDTQYF

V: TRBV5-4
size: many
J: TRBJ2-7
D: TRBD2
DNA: TGTGCCAGCAGCTCCCCTGAACTAGCGGGAGCCGAGCAGTACTTC
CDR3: CASSSPELAGAEQYF

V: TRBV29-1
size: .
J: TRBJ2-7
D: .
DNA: TGCAGCGTCGGGTCGGGAGTCTCCTACGAGCAGTACTTC
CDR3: CSVGSGVSYEQYF

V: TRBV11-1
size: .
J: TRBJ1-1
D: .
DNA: TGTGCCAGCAGCGCACCCCTCAACAGGAACACTGAAGCTTTCTTT
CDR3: CASSAPLNRNTEAFF

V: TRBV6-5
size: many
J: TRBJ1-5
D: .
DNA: TGTGCCAGCAGTTACTCCAATAGCAATCAGCCCCAGCATTTT
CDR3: CASSYSNSNQPQHF

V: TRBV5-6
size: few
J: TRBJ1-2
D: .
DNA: TGTGCCAGCAGCTTGGGACTACCCTATGGCTACACCTTC
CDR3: CASSLGLPYGYTF

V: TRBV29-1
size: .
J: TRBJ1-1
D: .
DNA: TGCAGCGTTAGAAGGGGCACTGAAGCTTTCTTT
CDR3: CSVRRGTEAFF

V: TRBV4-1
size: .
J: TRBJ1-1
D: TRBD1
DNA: TGCGCCAGCAGACTGGGGACAGGGAAGACGAGGGACACTGAAGCTTTCTTT
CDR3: CASRLGTGKTRDTEAFF

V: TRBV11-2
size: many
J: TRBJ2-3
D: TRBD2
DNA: TGTGCCAGCAGCTCACTACTAGCGGGAGTGGCTAACACAGATACGCAGTATTTT
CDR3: CASSSLLAGVANTDTQYF

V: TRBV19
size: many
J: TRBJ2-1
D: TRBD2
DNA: TGTGCCAGTAGTATGGAAAGACTAGCGGGCTCCACCTACAATGAGCAGTTCTTC
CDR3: CASSMERLAGSTYNEQFF

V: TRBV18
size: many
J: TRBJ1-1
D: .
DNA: TGTGCCAGCTCACCGGGGGGAGGCCCTCGGCTTGGGAACACTGAAGCTTTCTTT
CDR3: CASSPGGGPRLGNTEAFF

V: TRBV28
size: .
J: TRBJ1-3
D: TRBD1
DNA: TGTGCCAGCACCTGGGACAGGTTCTCATCTGGAAACACCATATATTTT
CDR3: CASTWDRFSSGNTIYF

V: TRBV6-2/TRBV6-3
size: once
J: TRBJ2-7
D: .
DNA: TGTGCCAGCAGTTATGGGCGCTTTCGGTACTTC
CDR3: CASSYGRFRYF

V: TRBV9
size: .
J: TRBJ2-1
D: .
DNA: TGTGCCAGCAGCGTAGGAAGGGGACACAATGAGCAGTTCTTC
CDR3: CASSVGRGHNEQFF

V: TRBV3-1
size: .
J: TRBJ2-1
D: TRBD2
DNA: TGTGCCAGCAGCCGTATCGTAGCGGGGAACAATGAGCAGTTCTTC
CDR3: CASSRIVAGNNEQFF

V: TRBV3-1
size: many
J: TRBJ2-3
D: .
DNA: TGTGCCAGCAGCCAAGCCCGGGGGCCCACAGATACGCAGTATTTT
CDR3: CASSQARGPTDTQYF

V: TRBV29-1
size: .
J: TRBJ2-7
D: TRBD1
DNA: TGCAGCGTTCAACAGGGGGACGAGCAGTACTTC
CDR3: CSVQQGDEQYF

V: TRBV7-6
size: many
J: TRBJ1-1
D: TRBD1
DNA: TGTGCCAGCAGCGTAGGACAGGCGAACACTGAAGCTTTCTTT
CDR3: CASSVGQANTEAFF

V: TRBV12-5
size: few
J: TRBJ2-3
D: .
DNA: TGTGCTAGTGCACCCCTTCGACAGGCAGATACGCAGTATTTT
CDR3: CASAPLRQADTQYF

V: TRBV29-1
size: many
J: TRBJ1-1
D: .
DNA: TGCAGCGTTCTCGGTGGCCAGGGAGGCACTGAAGCTTTCTTT
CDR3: CSVLGGQGGTEAFF

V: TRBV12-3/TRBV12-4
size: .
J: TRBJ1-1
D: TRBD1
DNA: TGTGCCAGCACTAAGGGGGACAGGAACACTGAAGCTTTCTTT
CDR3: CASTKGDRNTEAFF

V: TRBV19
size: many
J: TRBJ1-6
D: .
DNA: TGTGCCAGTATTGACCGAAGGAATAATTCACCCCTCCACTTT
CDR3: CASIDRRNNSPLHF

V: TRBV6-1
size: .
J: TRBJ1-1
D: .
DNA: TGTGCCAGCAGTCGGACGGTGATGAACACTGAAGCTTTCTTT
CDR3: CASSRTVMNTEAFF

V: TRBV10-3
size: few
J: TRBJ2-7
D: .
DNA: TGTGCCATCAGTGAAGCAGGGACGCCAGGCCCCTTCGAGCAGTACTTC
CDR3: CAISEAGTPGPFEQYF

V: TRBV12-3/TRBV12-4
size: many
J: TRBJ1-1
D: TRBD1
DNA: TGTGCCAGCAGTTTGATTCAGGGACAGCAGGGATTCTTT
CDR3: CASSLIQGQQGFF

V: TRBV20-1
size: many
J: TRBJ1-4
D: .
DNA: TGCAGTGCTAGAGATCCGGGAACAACTAATGAAAAACTGTTTTTT
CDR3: CSARDPGTTNEKLFF

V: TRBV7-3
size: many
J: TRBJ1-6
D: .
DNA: TGTGCCAGCAGCTCAACTTATAATTCACCCCTCCACTTT
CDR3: CASSSTYNSPLHF

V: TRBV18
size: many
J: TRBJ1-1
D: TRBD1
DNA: TGTGCCAGCTCACCCCAGACAGGGGTGCCGAACACTGAAGCTTTCTTT
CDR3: CASSPQTGVPNTEAFF

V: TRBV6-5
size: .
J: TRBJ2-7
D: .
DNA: TGTGCCAGCAGTTCCCCCGGGCAGGTCGGGGAGCAGTACTTC
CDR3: CASSSPGQVGEQYF

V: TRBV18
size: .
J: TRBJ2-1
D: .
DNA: TGTGCCAGCTCACTAACCAGGGAAAATCTGGGCAATGAGCAGTTCTTC
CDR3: CASSLTRENLGNEQFF

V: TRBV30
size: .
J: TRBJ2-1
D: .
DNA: TGTGCCTGGAGTCTAGGGGGAAGCAATGAGCAGTTCTTC
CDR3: CAWSLGGSNEQFF

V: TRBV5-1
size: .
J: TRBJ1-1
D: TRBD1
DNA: TGCGCCAGCAGCCAACTGGGACAGATGAACACTGAAGCTTTCTTT
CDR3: CASSQLGQMNTEAFF

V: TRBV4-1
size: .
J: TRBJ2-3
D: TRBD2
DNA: TGCGCCAGCAGCCAAGGACTAGCGGGGACGTACACAGATACGCAGTATTTT
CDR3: CASSQGLAGTYTDTQYF

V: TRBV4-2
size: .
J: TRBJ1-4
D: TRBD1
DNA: TGTGCCAGCAGCCAAGACCGACAGGGAAATGAAAAACTGTTTTTT
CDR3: CASSQDRQGNEKLFF

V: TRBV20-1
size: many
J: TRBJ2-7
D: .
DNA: TGCAGTGCTAGAGATCTGAGAGGAGTTTCCTACGAGCAGTACTTC
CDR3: CSARDLRGVSYEQYF

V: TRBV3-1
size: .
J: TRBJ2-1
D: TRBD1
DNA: TGTGCCAGCAGGACGACAGGGGGCTCCTACAATGAGCAGTTCTTC
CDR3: CASRTTGGSYNEQFF